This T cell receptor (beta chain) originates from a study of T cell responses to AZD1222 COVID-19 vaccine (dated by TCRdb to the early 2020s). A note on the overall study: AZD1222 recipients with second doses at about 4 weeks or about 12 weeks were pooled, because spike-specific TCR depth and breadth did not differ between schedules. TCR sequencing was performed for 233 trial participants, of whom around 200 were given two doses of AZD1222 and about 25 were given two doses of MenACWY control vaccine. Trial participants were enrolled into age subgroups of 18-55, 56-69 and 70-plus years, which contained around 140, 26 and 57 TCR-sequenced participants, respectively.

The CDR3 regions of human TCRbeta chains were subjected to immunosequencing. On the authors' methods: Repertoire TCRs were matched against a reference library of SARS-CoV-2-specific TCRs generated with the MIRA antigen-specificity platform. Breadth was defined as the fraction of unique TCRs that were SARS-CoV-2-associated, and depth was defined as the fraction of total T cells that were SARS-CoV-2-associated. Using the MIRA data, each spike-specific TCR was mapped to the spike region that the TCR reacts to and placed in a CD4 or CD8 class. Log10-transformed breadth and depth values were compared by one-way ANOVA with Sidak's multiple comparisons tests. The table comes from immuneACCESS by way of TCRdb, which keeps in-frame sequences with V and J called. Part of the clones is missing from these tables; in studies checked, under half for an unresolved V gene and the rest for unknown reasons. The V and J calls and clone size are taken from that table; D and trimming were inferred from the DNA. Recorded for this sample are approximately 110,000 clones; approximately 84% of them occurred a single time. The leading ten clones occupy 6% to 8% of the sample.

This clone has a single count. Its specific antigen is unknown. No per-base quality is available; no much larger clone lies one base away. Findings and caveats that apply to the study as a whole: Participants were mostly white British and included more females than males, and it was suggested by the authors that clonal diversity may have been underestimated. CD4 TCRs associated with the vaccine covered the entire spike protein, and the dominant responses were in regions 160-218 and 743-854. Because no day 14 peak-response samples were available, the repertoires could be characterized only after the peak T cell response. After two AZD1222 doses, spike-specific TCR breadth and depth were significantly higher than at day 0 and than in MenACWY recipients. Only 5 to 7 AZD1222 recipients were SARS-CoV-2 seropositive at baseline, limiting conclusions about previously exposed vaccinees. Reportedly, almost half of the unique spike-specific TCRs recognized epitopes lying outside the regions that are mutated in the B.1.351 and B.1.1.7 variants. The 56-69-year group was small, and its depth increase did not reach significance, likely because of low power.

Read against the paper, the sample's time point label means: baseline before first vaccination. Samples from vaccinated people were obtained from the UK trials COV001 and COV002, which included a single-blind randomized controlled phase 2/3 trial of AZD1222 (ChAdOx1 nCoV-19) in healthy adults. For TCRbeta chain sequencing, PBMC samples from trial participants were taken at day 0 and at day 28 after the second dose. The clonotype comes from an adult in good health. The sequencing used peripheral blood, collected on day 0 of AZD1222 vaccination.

The nucleotide sequence reads TGTGCCAGCAGGGGGGGGACAGGGGGAATCAATCAGCCCCAGCATTTT. This translates into CASRGGTGGINQPQHF. Recombination linked TRBV28 to TRBJ1-5, and TRBD1 matches 11 of the central bases. The germline V gene encodes CDR1 MDHEN and CDR2 SYDVKM. From its cysteine to its phenylalanine, the CDR3 spans 16 amino acids. Just CDR3 DNA is preserved here, 48 bases in frame from base 1. The V end gives up 6 bases and the J end 3 bases, leaving 7 bases in the junction not matched to a gene.